This T cell receptor (beta chain) was found in a study of cytomegalovirus exposure and HLA in healthy donors. Both 60 Vbeta primers and 13 Jbeta primers went into the PCR. TCRdb keeps only in-frame clones here, not all; method: immunoSEQ multiplex PCR. The sample contains around 120,000 clones, 70% to 85% of which appear only once. Trimming left V 8 bases short and J 4 bases short, with 8 bases between. The CDR3 totals 12 residues. Germline V gene lookup returns CDR1 SGHVS and CDR2 FNYEAQ. The chain couples TRBV7-6 to TRBJ2-2; D not resolved. Source material: PBMCs. The sequence derives from a boy aged 2 to 9 in good health and CMV-seronegative. The chain's CDR3 is CASSGGTGELFF. The CDR3, as DNA: TGTGCCAGCTCAGGTGGCACCGGGGAGCTGTTTTTT.